Listed here is a single T cell receptor (beta chain). The data derive from a study of cytomegalovirus exposure and HLA in healthy donors. Trimming cost V 4 bases and J 0 bases; bases outside gene matches: 3. The CDR3 spans 14 residues. Germline assignment: CDR1 LNHDA and CDR2 SQIVND (reference sequence). 13 Jbeta primers and 60 Vbeta primers were used for the PCR. The assay was immunoSEQ multiplex PCR, and TCRdb's table has in-frame clones only and misses some. The table has 150,000 to 180,000 clones, around 80% seen once. The genes are TRBV19 and TRBJ2-7, with 7 bases aligning to TRBD1. Sample: PBMCs. The source is a young man in good health and CMV-seropositive. The CDR3 DNA is TGTGCCAGTAGTACCCGGGACAGCTCCTACGAGCAGTACTTC. The encoded protein is CASSTRDSSYEQYF.